Listed below are T cell receptor beta chains from one sample, sequenced in a study of blood T cell repertoires in COVID-19. The protocol was immunoSEQ multiplex PCR, while the TCRdb copy is restricted to in-frame clones and leaves out a portion. Of roughly 200,000 clones detected, approximately 80% appear once; the ten largest clones hold 5.2%. Sequenced input: PBMCs or T cells enriched from blood (not recorded which). All receptors derive from a woman in her sixties or seventies with acute COVID-19. CDR3s include the opening cysteine and the closing phenylalanine or tryptophan. Fields, in order: clone size, D gene, J gene, V gene, CDR3 protein, CDR3 DNA. The D gene is left open where the match is weak. The size of a clone is reported for some rows only, either as once, few or many, or as a class for expanded clones.

abundance: NA; d_gene: TRBD1; j_gene: TRBJ1-5; v_gene: TRBV5-6; CDR3aa: CASSLQSWTGEPNQPQHF; CDR3nt: TGTGCCAGCAGCTTGCAGTCGTGGACAGGGGAGCCCAATCAGCCCCAGCATTTT
abundance: NA; d_gene: TRBD1; j_gene: TRBJ1-5; v_gene: TRBV5-5; CDR3aa: CASSRTGVGDQPQHF; CDR3nt: TGTGCCAGCAGCCGGACAGGGGTGGGGGATCAGCCCCAGCATTTT
abundance: NA; d_gene: TRBD1; j_gene: TRBJ2-4; v_gene: TRBV3-1/TRBV3-2; CDR3aa: CASSPMTGKDIQYF; CDR3nt: TGTGCCAGCAGCCCCATGACAGGGAAAGACATTCAGTACTTC
abundance: NA; d_gene: NA; j_gene: TRBJ1-2; v_gene: TRBV7-2; CDR3aa: CASSSYNDRFYGYTF; CDR3nt: TGTGCCAGCAGCTCTTACAATGACAGATTCTATGGCTACACCTTC
abundance: NA; d_gene: NA; j_gene: TRBJ1-3; v_gene: TRBV7-6; CDR3aa: CATSPRASSGNTIYF; CDR3nt: TGTGCCACCTCCCCGCGGGCGAGCTCTGGAAACACCATATATTTT
abundance: NA; d_gene: TRBD1; j_gene: TRBJ1-1; v_gene: TRBV6-5; CDR3aa: CASRGRQGVTEAFF; CDR3nt: TGTGCCAGCAGGGGACGCCAGGGGGTCACTGAAGCTTTCTTT
abundance: once; d_gene: NA; j_gene: TRBJ1-5; v_gene: TRBV15; CDR3aa: CATSRDKGSGAPSRQPQHF; CDR3nt: TGTGCCACCAGCAGAGATAAGGGGTCAGGGGCCCCCTCCAGGCAGCCCCAGCATTTT
abundance: few; d_gene: NA; j_gene: TRBJ2-2; v_gene: TRBV4-3; CDR3aa: CASSQRQHTGELFF; CDR3nt: TGCGCCAGCAGCCAAAGACAGCACACCGGGGAGCTGTTTTTT
abundance: NA; d_gene: NA; j_gene: TRBJ1-5; v_gene: TRBV5-6; CDR3aa: CASSTTVRGNQPQHF; CDR3nt: TGTGCCAGCAGCACGACAGTTAGGGGGAATCAGCCCCAGCATTTT
abundance: NA; d_gene: NA; j_gene: TRBJ1-1; v_gene: TRBV5-1; CDR3aa: CASSLEGRGEAEAFF; CDR3nt: TGCGCCAGCAGCTTGGAGGGCAGGGGAGAGGCTGAAGCTTTCTTT
abundance: NA; d_gene: NA; j_gene: TRBJ1-4; v_gene: TRBV28; CDR3aa: CASSTQFNEKLFF; CDR3nt: TGTGCCAGCAGCACCCAGTTTAATGAAAAACTGTTTTTT
abundance: NA; d_gene: NA; j_gene: TRBJ1-5; v_gene: TRBV19; CDR3aa: CASSYSKQPQHF; CDR3nt: TGTGCCAGTAGTTACAGTAAGCAGCCCCAGCATTTT
abundance: NA; d_gene: TRBD1; j_gene: TRBJ1-1; v_gene: TRBV7-2; CDR3aa: CASSLNHGTGEAFF; CDR3nt: TGTGCCAGCAGCTTAAATCACGGGACAGGGGAAGCTTTCTTT
abundance: NA; d_gene: TRBD1; j_gene: TRBJ2-5; v_gene: TRBV20-1; CDR3aa: CSASGQGAQETQYF; CDR3nt: TGCAGTGCGAGTGGACAGGGGGCGCAGGAGACCCAGTACTTC
abundance: NA; d_gene: NA; j_gene: TRBJ1-2; v_gene: TRBV12-3/TRBV12-4; CDR3aa: CASSLGLNYGYTF; CDR3nt: TGTGCCAGCAGTTTAGGGCTTAACTATGGCTACACCTTC
abundance: NA; d_gene: NA; j_gene: TRBJ1-1; v_gene: TRBV30; CDR3aa: CAWTGGRGYEAFF; CDR3nt: TGTGCCTGGACCGGGGGGCGGGGATATGAAGCTTTCTTT
abundance: NA; d_gene: NA; j_gene: TRBJ2-2; v_gene: TRBV14; CDR3aa: CASSQPGAGVGELFF; CDR3nt: TGTGCCAGCAGCCAACCAGGGGCCGGAGTCGGGGAGCTGTTTTTT
abundance: NA; d_gene: NA; j_gene: TRBJ1-5; v_gene: TRBV12-3/TRBV12-4; CDR3aa: CASSGGGPQHF; CDR3nt: TGTGCCAGCAGCGGGGGTGGGCCCCAGCATTTT
abundance: NA; d_gene: NA; j_gene: TRBJ1-1; v_gene: TRBV27; CDR3aa: CASSLYRVNTEAFF; CDR3nt: TGTGCCAGCAGTTTATACAGGGTGAACACTGAAGCTTTCTTT
abundance: NA; d_gene: TRBD1; j_gene: TRBJ2-1; v_gene: TRBV19; CDR3aa: CASTMGQASSYNEQFF; CDR3nt: TGTGCCAGTACAATGGGACAGGCCAGCTCCTACAATGAGCAGTTCTTC
abundance: NA; d_gene: TRBD2; j_gene: TRBJ2-5; v_gene: TRBV3-1/TRBV3-2; CDR3aa: CASSYGTSRRETQYF; CDR3nt: TGTGCCAGCAGCTACGGGACTAGTAGAAGAGAGACCCAGTACTTC
abundance: NA; d_gene: NA; j_gene: TRBJ2-7; v_gene: TRBV23-1; CDR3aa: CASKIVDYEQYF; CDR3nt: TGCGCCAGCAAGATTGTAGACTACGAGCAGTACTTC
abundance: few; d_gene: TRBD2; j_gene: TRBJ2-3; v_gene: TRBV5-1; CDR3aa: CASSLAAGVNTDTQYF; CDR3nt: TGCGCCAGCAGCTTGGCGGCGGGGGTAAACACAGATACGCAGTATTTT
abundance: NA; d_gene: TRBD1; j_gene: TRBJ2-7; v_gene: TRBV27; CDR3aa: CASKLQGIGEQYF; CDR3nt: TGTGCCAGCAAATTACAGGGGATAGGCGAGCAGTACTTC
abundance: NA; d_gene: TRBD2; j_gene: TRBJ2-7; v_gene: TRBV5-4; CDR3aa: CASNLAGVREQYF; CDR3nt: TGTGCCAGCAACTTAGCGGGGGTTCGCGAGCAGTACTTC
abundance: NA; d_gene: NA; j_gene: TRBJ2-3; v_gene: TRBV25-1; CDR3aa: CASSEREMEADTQYF; CDR3nt: TGTGCCAGCAGTGAAAGGGAAATGGAGGCAGATACGCAGTATTTT
abundance: NA; d_gene: NA; j_gene: TRBJ1-1; v_gene: TRBV27; CDR3aa: CASSFQMNTEAFF; CDR3nt: TGTGCCAGCAGTTTTCAAATGAACACTGAAGCTTTCTTT
abundance: NA; d_gene: NA; j_gene: TRBJ2-1; v_gene: TRBV9; CDR3aa: CASSAGQGTGGNEQFF; CDR3nt: TGTGCCAGCAGCGCCGGACAGGGGACGGGAGGGAATGAGCAGTTCTTC
abundance: NA; d_gene: NA; j_gene: TRBJ2-7; v_gene: TRBV7-2; CDR3aa: CASSEANGYEQYF; CDR3nt: TGTGCCAGCAGCGAAGCAAACGGCTACGAGCAGTACTTC
abundance: NA; d_gene: TRBD1; j_gene: TRBJ2-2; v_gene: TRBV5-1; CDR3aa: CASSPELSGQGSGELFF; CDR3nt: TGCGCCAGCAGCCCCGAGTTGTCGGGACAGGGGTCCGGGGAGCTGTTTTTT
abundance: once; d_gene: NA; j_gene: TRBJ1-2; v_gene: TRBV3-1/TRBV3-2; CDR3aa: CASSFSTPSNYGYTF; CDR3nt: TGTGCCAGCAGTTTCTCGACACCCTCTAACTATGGCTACACCTTC
abundance: NA; d_gene: NA; j_gene: TRBJ2-3; v_gene: TRBV12-3/TRBV12-4; CDR3aa: CATRGSGTDTQYF; CDR3nt: TGTGCCACCCGGGGGTCCGGCACAGATACGCAGTATTTT
abundance: NA; d_gene: TRBD1; j_gene: TRBJ1-5; v_gene: TRBV19; CDR3aa: CASKAQGGAGQPQHF; CDR3nt: TGTGCCAGTAAGGCACAGGGGGGCGCAGGACAGCCCCAGCATTTT